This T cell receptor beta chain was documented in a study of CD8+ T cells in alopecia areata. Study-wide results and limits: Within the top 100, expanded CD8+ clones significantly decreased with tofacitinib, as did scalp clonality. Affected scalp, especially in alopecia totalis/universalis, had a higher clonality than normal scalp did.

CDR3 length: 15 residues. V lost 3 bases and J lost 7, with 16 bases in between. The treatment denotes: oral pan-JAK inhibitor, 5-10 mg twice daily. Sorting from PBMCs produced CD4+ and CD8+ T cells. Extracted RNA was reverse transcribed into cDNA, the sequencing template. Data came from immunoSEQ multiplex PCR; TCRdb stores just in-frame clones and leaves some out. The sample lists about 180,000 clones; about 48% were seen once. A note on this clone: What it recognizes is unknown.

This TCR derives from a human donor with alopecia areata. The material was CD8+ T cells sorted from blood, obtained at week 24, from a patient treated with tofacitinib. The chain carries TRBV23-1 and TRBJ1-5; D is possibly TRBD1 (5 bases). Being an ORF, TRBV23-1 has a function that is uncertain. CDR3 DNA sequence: TGCGCCAGCAGTCACCGGGACGGGGGAAACCAGCCCCAGCATTTT. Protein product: CASSHRDGGNQPQHF.